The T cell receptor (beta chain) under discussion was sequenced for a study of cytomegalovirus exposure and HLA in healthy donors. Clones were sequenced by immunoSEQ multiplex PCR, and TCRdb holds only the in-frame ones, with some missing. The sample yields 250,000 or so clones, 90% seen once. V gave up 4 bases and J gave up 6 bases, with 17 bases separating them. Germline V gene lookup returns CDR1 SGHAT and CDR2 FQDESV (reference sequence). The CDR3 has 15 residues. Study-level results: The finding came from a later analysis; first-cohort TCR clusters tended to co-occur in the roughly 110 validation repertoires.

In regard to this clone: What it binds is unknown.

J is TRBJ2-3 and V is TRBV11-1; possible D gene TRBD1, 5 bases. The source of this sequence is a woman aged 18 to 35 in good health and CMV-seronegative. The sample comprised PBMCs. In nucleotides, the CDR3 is TGTGCCAGCAGCTCGAGTGGCCGTCCAGGGGATACGCAGTATTTT. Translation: CASSSSGRPGDTQYF.